Shown below are 29 T cell receptor beta chains from a single sample sequenced in a study of cytomegalovirus exposure and HLA in healthy donors. Both 60 Vbeta primers and 13 Jbeta primers went into the PCR. Profiling relied on immunoSEQ multiplex PCR, and the TCRdb table lists in-frame clones only, not all of them. The profile shows about 190,000 clones, 70% to 75% of them singletons. Sequencing was done on a sample of PBMCs. The source is a man aged 30 to 39 in good health and CMV-seropositive.

This sequence joins TRBV5-1 and TRBJ1-4; TRBD1 is a possible D gene (5 bases). Germline assignment: CDR1 SGHRS and CDR2 YFSETQ. The CDR3 loop spans 15 amino acids. V lost 4 bases and J lost 8, with 18 bases in between. The CDR3 is CASSPNQGRGEKLFF. DNA for the CDR3: TGCGCCAGCAGCCCCAACCAGGGTAGGGGAGAAAAACTGTTTTTT.

This clone was detected a few times. This chain links TRBV27 with TRBJ2-5; 11 bases map to TRBD2. From germline, CDR1 is MNHEY and CDR2 SMNVEV (reference sequence). Unmatched junction bases numbered 12, after V lost 6 bases and J lost 6 bases. This CDR3 has 16 amino acids. CDR3 protein: CASREFSGRAGKTQYF. The CDR3 nucleotides read TGTGCCAGCAGGGAATTTAGCGGGAGGGCCGGGAAGACCCAGTACTTC.

This sequence joins TRBV7-9 and TRBJ2-7, with 12 bases fitting TRBD2. With 2 bases clipped from V and 5 bases from J, the junction kept 4 bases outside the gene matches. CDR1 is SEHNR, CDR2 FQNEAQ, per germline (reference sequence). The CDR3 runs 15 residues. The CDR3: CASSLKASGRDEQYF. In DNA form, the CDR3 reads TGTGCCAGCAGCTTAAAGGCTAGCGGGAGGGACGAGCAGTACTTC.

The chain is built from TRBV30 and TRBJ1-5; D is perhaps TRBD1 (5 bases). The germline V gene encodes CDR1 GTSNPN and CDR2 SVGIG (reference sequence). Trimming pared 0 bases from V and 6 bases from J, leaving 12 bases between. CDR3 length equals 14 residues. Here the CDR3 reads CAWSVGAESQPQHF. The CDR3 DNA is TGTGCCTGGAGTGTAGGGGCAGAGAGTCAGCCCCAGCATTTT.

The chain is built from TRBV29-1 and TRBJ1-6, with TRBD1 identical over 7 bases. V gave up 7 bases and J gave up 8 bases; unmatched junction bases: 11. Germline V gene sequence: CDR1 SQVTM, CDR2 ANQGSEA. This CDR3 spans 14 amino acids. CDR3 in amino acids: CSAQTGSVDSPLHF. For the CDR3, the DNA is TGCAGCGCCCAGACAGGGTCGGTGGATTCACCCCTCCACTTT. The whole variable domain, filled in from reference TRBV29-1 and TRBJ1-6, reads SAVISQKPSRDICQRGTSLTIQCQVDSQVTMMFWYRQQPGQSLTLIATANQGSEATYESGFVIDKFPISRPNLTFSTLTVSNMSPEDSSIYLCSAQTGSVDSPLHFGNGTRLTVT.

The CDR3 loop reads CALRGQGYYNEQFF. CDR3 DNA: TGTGCCTTGAGGGGACAGGGGTACTACAATGAGCAGTTCTTC. The V gene is TRBV30, the J gene TRBJ2-1, with 10 bases lining up with TRBD1. V was clipped by 7 bases and J by 3 bases; unmatched bases: 6. This CDR3 comprises 14 residues. Germline-derived CDR1 and CDR2 are GTSNPN and SVGIG (reference sequence).

This clone was seen once. V usage is TRBV7-3 and J usage is TRBJ1-1, with TRBD1 as a possible D gene (5 bases). The CDR3 is made up of 13 amino acids. V was clipped by 4 bases and J by 4 bases, with 10 bases between them. CDR1 SGHTA and CDR2 FQGTGA come from the germline V gene. The CDR3 region is CASSSHRSTEAFF. CDR3 sequence (DNA): TGTGCCAGCAGCTCCCACAGGTCCACTGAAGCTTTCTTT.

The chain couples TRBV6-6 to TRBJ2-7, with D possibly matching TRBD2 (6 bases). This CDR3 has 15 residues. The ends were cut back, 5 bases at V and 4 bases at J, with 18 bases in the middle. Germline CDR1 is MNHNY and CDR2 is SVGAGI (reference sequence). The CDR3 loop reads CASSGLRDSLYEQYF. In nucleotides, the CDR3 is TGTGCCAGCAGTGGCCTGAGGGACTCTCTATACGAGCAGTACTTC.

This clone appeared once. The rearrangement links TRBV10-3 to TRBJ2-7; TRBD2 matches 7 bases. The germline gives CDR1 ENHRY, CDR2 SYGVKD. Losses at the gene ends were 8 bases for V and 2 bases for J; bases not matched to a gene: 12. The CDR3 is 15 amino acids. CDR3 DNA sequence: TGTGCCATCCTTCCTAGCTCGGGAGGTACCTACGAGCAGTACTTC. Protein: CAILPSSGGTYEQYF.

The gene calls are TRBV7-9 and TRBJ1-2, with TRBD1 matching over 12 bases. The V and J ends lost 5 bases and 7 bases, in that order; junction bases with no gene match: 11. This CDR3 has 16 amino acids. CDR1 is SEHNR and CDR2 is FQNEAQ in the germline V gene (reference sequence). DNA of the CDR3: TGTGCCAGCAGCCCGGGGACAGGGGGCCGGACGAGTGGCTACACCTTC. Translating gives CASSPGTGGRTSGYTF.

J is TRBJ2-7 and V is TRBV7-2, with D uncertain. The V end was cut by 2 bases, the J end by 5 bases, with 4 bases between. Germline CDR1 reads SGHTA; CDR2 reads FQGNSA. CDR3 size: 11 residues. CDR3 DNA: TGTGCCAGCAGCTTACGTCACGAGCAGTACTTC. Protein sequence: CASSLRHEQYF.

The chain links TRBV15 to TRBJ2-7; the match to TRBD2 covers 11 bases. The CDR3 totals 15 residues. The V gene end was trimmed by 0 bases and the J gene end by 6 bases; junction bases not matched to a gene: 4. Germline V lookup: CDR1 LNHNV, CDR2 YYDKDF (reference sequence). As DNA, the CDR3 is TGTGCCACCAGCAGAGATCTAGCGGGGGGTCTCGAGCAGTACTTC. Translation gives CATSRDLAGGLEQYF.

V usage is TRBV25-1 and J usage is TRBJ1-4, with D unresolved. V gave up 7 bases and J gave up 6 bases, with 3 bases separating them. This CDR3 is 10 amino acids long. CDR1 MGHDK and CDR2 SYGVNS come from the germline V gene. The CDR3 DNA is TGTGCCAGCAACTATGAAAAACTGTTTTTT. It specifies CASNYEKLFF.

Remarks on this clone: In the same sample, other DNA sequences code for this CDR3. J is TRBJ2-5 and V is TRBV5-1, with 8 nucleotides matching TRBD2. The ends lost 5 bases at V and 2 bases at J; junction bases unmatched: 5. Germline CDR1 is SGHRS and CDR2 is YFSETQ. This CDR3 has 14 residues. The CDR3 sequence: CASRLTSGQETQYF. CDR3 sequence (DNA): TGCGCCAGCAGGCTTACTAGCGGTCAAGAGACCCAGTACTTC.

The chain combines TRBV7-2 with TRBJ1-2; 8 bases match TRBD1. The CDR3 totals 16 residues. Trimming at V came to 4 bases and at J to 1 base, leaving 8 bases not matched to a gene. The V gene's germline CDR1 is SGHTA and CDR2 FQGNSA. CDR3 nucleotide sequence: TGTGCCAGCAGCTCCTACCTACAGGGGGATAACTATGGCTACACCTTC. Amino acids: CASSSYLQGDNYGYTF.

The rearrangement joins TRBV27 to TRBJ1-2, with no clear D. Germline CDR1 MNHEY, CDR2 SMNVEV (reference sequence). The CDR3 spans 16 residues. V gave up 0 bases and J gave up 8 bases, with 19 bases separating them. CDR3 nucleotide sequence: TGTGCCAGCAGTTTATCGGGAACCGGCGCGGACTTCGGCTACACCTTC. It yields the protein CASSLSGTGADFGYTF.

The chain employs TRBV9 and TRBJ1-3; D gene uncertain. Germline lookup yields CDR1 SGDLS and CDR2 YYNGEE. This CDR3 contains 16 residues. Trimming pared 0 bases from V and 0 bases from J, leaving 10 bases between. DNA of the CDR3: TGTGCCAGCAGCGTAGTAGAACAGAGCTCTGGAAACACCATATATTTT. This translates into CASSVVEQSSGNTIYF.

There are a few counts of this clone. One junction end disagrees with the germline gene, perhaps due to a read error. The genes are TRBV7-7 and TRBJ2-5; 7 nucleotides agree with TRBD1. CDR1 and CDR2 (germline): SSHAT, FNYEAQ (reference sequence). The CDR3 covers 13 residues. CDR3 protein: CASSTGAQETQYF. The CDR3, as DNA: TGTGCTAGCAGCACAGGGGCTCAAGAGACCCAGTACTTC.

This chain links TRBV4-2 with TRBJ2-2; D ambiguous. V lost 1 base and J 1 base, leaving 10 bases between the germline ends. Germline V gene lookup returns CDR1 LGHNA and CDR2 YNFKEQ. This CDR3 comprises 16 residues. The CDR3 sequence: CASSQVAQRNTGELFF. The CDR3 DNA is TGTGCCAGCAGCCAAGTTGCCCAGCGGAACACCGGGGAGCTGTTTTTT.

This rearrangement joins TRBV4-1 to TRBJ2-1; 10 bases line up with TRBD2. The V gene's germline CDR1 is MGHRA and CDR2 YSYEKL. The trim removed 6 bases at V and 6 bases at J, leaving 8 bases unmatched. The CDR3 covers 15 residues. In nucleotides, the CDR3 is TGCGCCAGCAGGGGGGACAGCGGGGGGGTCAATGAGCAGTTCTTC. Amino acid sequence: CASRGDSGGVNEQFF.

The V and J genes are TRBV18 and TRBJ2-1; a possible D gene is TRBD2 (5 bases). CDR3 length equals 14 residues. The V end was cut by 0 bases, the J end by 6 bases, with 9 bases between. Germline values: CDR1 KGHSH, CDR2 LQKENI. CDR3: CASSPPDRGNEQFF. CDR3 sequence (DNA): TGTGCCAGCTCACCACCCGATCGGGGCAATGAGCAGTTCTTC.

The V and J genes are TRBV2 and TRBJ1-4, with 7 bases fitting TRBD1. The CDR3 has 15 residues. V trimming: 6 bases; J trimming: 4 bases; junction bases outside the gene matches: 8. From germline, CDR1 is SNHLY and CDR2 FYNNEI. CDR3 sequence: CASRRTGQINEKLFF. The CDR3 DNA sequence: TGTGCCAGCAGACGGACGGGACAGATTAATGAAAAACTGTTTTTT.

The V call is TRBV4-2, the J call TRBJ2-1, with 7 bases that match TRBD2. The CDR3 sequence is 19 residues long. Germline V gene data show CDR1 as LGHNA and CDR2 as YNFKEQ. Trimming at V came to 0 bases and at J to 1 base, leaving 12 bases not matched to a gene. CDR3 bases: TGTGCCAGCAGCCAAGATTGTGGGGGGAGGGCCCTTTCCTACAATGAGCAGTTCTTC. Translated: CASSQDCGGRALSYNEQFF.

The V and J genes are TRBV27 and TRBJ2-4; the D gene is possibly TRBD2 (6 bases). Trimming removed 5 bases at V and 3 bases at J, with 14 bases between. Looked up from germline, CDR1 is MNHEY and CDR2 is SMNVEV (reference sequence). CDR3 length: 15 amino acids. CDR3 bases: TGTGCCAGCAGTGTCACGGGCGGGGACAAAAACATTCAGTACTTC. Amino acids: CASSVTGGDKNIQYF.

This chain links TRBV7-9 with TRBJ1-2; possibly TRBD1 for D (6 bases). Germline V gene lookup returns CDR1 SEHNR and CDR2 FQNEAQ (reference sequence). V lost 5 bases and J lost 8, with 12 bases in between. The CDR3 consists of 12 residues. Here the CDR3 reads CASSTGQRGYTF. Written as DNA, the CDR3 is TGTGCCAGCAGCACCGGACAGCGAGGCTACACCTTC.

The V and J genes are TRBV28 and TRBJ2-3; 9 nucleotides agree with TRBD2. This CDR3 contains 17 residues. Germline CDR1 is MDHEN and CDR2 is SYDVKM. Unmatched junction bases numbered 13, after V lost 7 bases and J lost 2 bases. The DNA for the CDR3 is TGTGCCAGCACACTTAGCGGGAGCTACTCCCTCACAGATACGCAGTATTTT. Translated: CASTLSGSYSLTDTQYF.

This clone was observed a few times. The chain combines TRBV6-6 with TRBJ1-2; no reliable D call. Germline CDR1 reads MNHNY; CDR2 reads SVGAGI (reference sequence). The CDR3 contains 13 residues. The V end lost 5 bases, the J end lost 8 bases, and 15 bases lay between the germline ends. The CDR3 DNA sequence: TGTGCCAGCAGTCACCCAGGTCTTGGGGGCTACACCTTC. This encodes CASSHPGLGGYTF.

The rearrangement joins TRBV7-9 to TRBJ1-2; D not certain. The CDR3 totals 13 residues. V shed 3 bases and J shed 2 bases, with 7 bases lying between them. Germline loops: CDR1 SEHNR, CDR2 FQNEAQ (reference sequence). The CDR3 region has the DNA TGTGCCAGCAGCTTTACCCTAAACTATGGCTACACCTTC. This encodes CASSFTLNYGYTF.

The chain is built from TRBV19 and TRBJ2-7; D possibly corresponds to TRBD2 (5 bases). Germline V gives CDR1 LNHDA, CDR2 SQIVND (reference sequence). Trimming took off 1 base at V and 0 bases at J, with 7 bases between the two ends. This CDR3 is 14 amino acids long. CDR3 DNA sequence: TGTGCCAGTAGTATAGGAGGGAGCTCCTACGAGCAGTACTTC. This sequence encodes CASSIGGSSYEQYF.